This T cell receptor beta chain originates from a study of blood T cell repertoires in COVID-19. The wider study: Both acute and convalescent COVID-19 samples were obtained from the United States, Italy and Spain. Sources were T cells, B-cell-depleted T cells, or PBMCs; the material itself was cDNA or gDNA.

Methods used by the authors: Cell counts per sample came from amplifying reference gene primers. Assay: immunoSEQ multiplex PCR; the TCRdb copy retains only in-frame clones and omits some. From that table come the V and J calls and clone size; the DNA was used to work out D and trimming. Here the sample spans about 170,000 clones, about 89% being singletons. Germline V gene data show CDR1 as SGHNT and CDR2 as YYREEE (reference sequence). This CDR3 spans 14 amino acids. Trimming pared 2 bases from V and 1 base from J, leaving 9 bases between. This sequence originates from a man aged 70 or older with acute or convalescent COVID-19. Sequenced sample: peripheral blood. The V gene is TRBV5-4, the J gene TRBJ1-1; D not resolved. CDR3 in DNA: TGTGCCAGCAGCTTTAGTACTACGAACACTGAAGCTTTCTTT. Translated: CASSFSTTNTEAFF. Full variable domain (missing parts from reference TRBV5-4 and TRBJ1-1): ETGVTQSPTHLIKTRGQQVTLRCSSQSGHNTVSWYQQALGQGPQFIFQYYREEENGRGNFPPRFSGLQFPNYSSELNVNALELDDSALYLCASSFSTTNTEAFFGQGTRLTVV.